The 25 T cell receptor beta chains presented below share a single source sample, sequenced in a study of cytotoxic CD8 clonotypes in ibrutinib-treated CLL. The assay was immunoSEQ multiplex PCR, and TCRdb's table has in-frame clones only and misses some. The sample carries around 20,000 clones, approximately 81% recorded once. Sequenced material: PBMCs, taken before ibrutinib treatment. The source of these receptors is a human donor with chronic lymphocytic leukemia.

The V and J genes are TRBV6-1 and TRBJ2-2; TRBD1 aligns across 11 bases. This CDR3 region has 15 residues. J lost 3 bases, V lost 3 bases, and 0 bases had no gene match. Germline V gene data show CDR1 as MNHNS and CDR2 as SASEGT. DNA for the CDR3: TGTGCCAGCAGTGAGGGACAGGGGGACACCGGGGAGCTGTTTTTT. Its protein is CASSEGQGDTGELFF.

The rearrangement links TRBV7-2 to TRBJ2-3; 9 nucleotides align to TRBD2. The length of the CDR3 is 15 residues. Unmatched junction bases numbered 3, after V lost 1 base and J lost 4 bases. Germline V lookup: CDR1 SGHTA, CDR2 FQGNSA. CDR3 loop: CASSLGAGGADTQYF. In DNA form, the CDR3 reads TGTGCCAGCAGCTTAGGAGCGGGGGGCGCAGATACGCAGTATTTT.

The chain recombines TRBV6-6 with TRBJ2-1; TRBD1 matches 8 bases. This CDR3 has 14 residues. The junction had 1 base not matched to a gene; V was cut back by 2 bases and J by 4 bases. Germline V CDR1 and CDR2: MNHNY, SVGAGI (reference sequence). The CDR3 DNA sequence: TGTGCCAGCAGTTACCAGGGGGCGTACAATGAGCAGTTCTTC. Translation gives CASSYQGAYNEQFF.

The chain uses TRBV20-1 and TRBJ2-5, with D hard to call. Trimming stripped 6 bases from V and 3 bases from J, with 8 bases between. This CDR3 spans 11 amino acids. Looked up from germline, CDR1 is DFQATT and CDR2 is SNEGSKA (reference sequence). The CDR3 loop reads CSALPKETQYF. CDR3 DNA: TGCAGTGCCCTACCCAAAGAGACCCAGTACTTC.

This clone was seen a handful of times. The chain joins TRBV6-1 to TRBJ1-2, with 7 bases fitting TRBD1. This CDR3 comprises 14 residues. CDR1 MNHNS and CDR2 SASEGT come from the germline V gene. The trim removed 2 bases at V and 6 bases at J, leaving 6 bases unmatched. The CDR3 nucleotides are TGTGCCAGCAGTGAAACGCAGGGGGTCAATGGCTACACCTTC. Its protein is CASSETQGVNGYTF.

V is TRBV7-2 and J is TRBJ2-2, with 12 bases identical to TRBD2. J gave up 0 bases and V 5 bases, and 7 bases lay outside the gene matches. The CDR3 totals 18 residues. The germline V gene encodes CDR1 SGHTA and CDR2 FQGNSA. The CDR3 DNA is TGTGCCAGCAGCCCCTGGACTAGCGGGGTCTCGAACACCGGGGAGCTGTTTTTT. Protein: CASSPWTSGVSNTGELFF. The whole variable domain, remainder taken from reference TRBV7-2 and TRBJ2-2, is GAGVSQSPSNKVTEKGKDVELRCDPISGHTALYWYRQSLGQGLEFLIYFQGNSAPDKSGLPSDRFSAERTGGSVSTLTIQRTQQEDSAVYLCASSPWTSGVSNTGELFFGEGSRLTVL.

V gene TRBV2 combines with J gene TRBJ2-5, with 10 bases that match TRBD1. The V segment lost 6 bases and the J segment 5 bases; nucleotides outside the gene matches: 9. The CDR3 runs 15 residues. Looked up from germline, CDR1 is SNHLY and CDR2 is FYNNEI. CDR3 protein: CASSGDRGLVETQYF. In DNA, the CDR3 is TGTGCCAGCAGCGGGGACAGGGGTCTGGTGGAGACCCAGTACTTC.

V and J are TRBV7-9 and TRBJ1-6; TRBD1 matches at 10 bases. Losses at the gene ends were 5 bases for V and 8 bases for J; bases not matched to a gene: 9. The CDR3 is 16 residues long. Germline V CDR1 and CDR2: SEHNR, FQNEAQ (reference sequence). CDR3 in amino acids: CASSDRDRGFDSPLHF. In DNA form, the CDR3 reads TGTGCCAGCAGCGACCGGGACAGGGGATTTGATTCACCCCTCCACTTT. Variable domain in full (rest from reference TRBV7-9 and TRBJ1-6): DTGVSQNPRHKITKRGQNVTFRCDPISEHNRLYWYRQTLGQGPEFLTYFQNEAQLEKSRLLSDRFSAERPKGSFSTLEIQRTEQGDSAMYLCASSDRDRGFDSPLHFGNGTRLTVT.

This clone was detected only once. J is TRBJ2-7 and V is TRBV6-1, with D tentatively TRBD1 (6 bases). V lost 9 bases to trimming and J lost 5 bases, with 20 bases between them. CDR3 size: 14 residues. CDR1 is MNHNS and CDR2 is SASEGT in the germline V gene. The CDR3 sequence: CASVNRDPLHEQYF. CDR3 nucleotide sequence: TGTGCCAGTGTGAACAGGGATCCTCTACACGAGCAGTACTTC.

The V gene is TRBV5-5, the J gene TRBJ1-4, with 9 bases lining up with TRBD1. Germline CDR1 reads SGHKS; CDR2 reads YYEKEE (reference sequence). V was pared by 4 bases and J by 7 bases, with 14 bases of the junction left unmatched. The CDR3 covers 17 residues. CDR3 bases: TGTGCCAGCAGCCAACGAAATCCGGGACAGGGTTCTGAAAAACTGTTTTTT. Translation: CASSQRNPGQGSEKLFF.

The V and J genes are TRBV27 and TRBJ2-5; tentatively, D is TRBD1 or TRBD2 (6 bases each). Germline V gene sequence: CDR1 MNHEY, CDR2 SMNVEV (reference sequence). The germline V and J ends were trimmed by 4 bases and 1 base, with 13 bases remaining between them. CDR3 size: 15 residues. The CDR3 region has the DNA TGTGCCAGCAGTTCGATAGGGGGGCGCCAAGAGACCCAGTACTTC. Its translation: CASSSIGGRQETQYF.

This chain links TRBV5-1 with TRBJ2-5, with 9 nucleotides matching TRBD1. From germline, CDR1 is SGHRS and CDR2 YFSETQ. There are 15 residues in the CDR3. With V trimmed by 4 bases and J by 1 base, 5 bases remained unmatched. The CDR3 region is CASSPGTGPQETQYF. CDR3 nucleotide sequence: TGCGCCAGCAGCCCCGGGACAGGGCCCCAAGAGACCCAGTACTTC.

This clone occurred once. The chain links TRBV7-2 to TRBJ2-3; TRBD2 agrees at 9 bases. This CDR3 contains 16 residues. CDR1 SGHTA and CDR2 FQGNSA come from the germline V gene. J lost 0 bases, V lost 0 bases, and 1 base had no gene match. Here the CDR3 DNA reads TGTGCCAGCAGCTTAGCCCTAGCGGGGAGCACAGATACGCAGTATTTT. Residues: CASSLALAGSTDTQYF.

The rearrangement uses TRBV25-1 and TRBJ1-2; TRBD1 matches 7 bases. The CDR3 runs to 13 residues. V shed 10 bases, J shed 4 bases, and the junction held 9 bases outside the gene matches. Per germline, CDR1 MGHDK and CDR2 SYGVNS. This CDR3 reads CATRETGTYGYTF. The CDR3 region has the DNA TGTGCCACCAGGGAGACAGGGACCTATGGCTACACCTTC.

The chain uses TRBV2 and TRBJ1-5; D is uncertain. Germline values: CDR1 SNHLY, CDR2 FYNNEI. The CDR3 consists of 14 residues. With 3 bases removed from V and 3 bases from J, the gap between germline ends came to 9 bases. The CDR3 DNA reads TGTGCCAGCAGTGATCTGCGGTCCAATCAGCCCCAGCATTTT. It yields the protein CASSDLRSNQPQHF.

This clone was picked up a small number of times. The gene calls are TRBV6-4 and TRBJ1-2, with TRBD1 matching 10 bases. The CDR3 is 13 amino acids. With V trimmed by 3 bases and J by 8 bases, 3 bases remained unmatched. Germline V lookup: CDR1 MRHNA, CDR2 SNTAGT. The CDR3 loop is CASSEGTGDGYTF. CDR3 sequence (DNA): TGTGCCAGCAGTGAAGGGACAGGGGACGGCTACACCTTC.

The chain joins TRBV10-3 to TRBJ2-2, with TRBD1 matching 11 bases. CDR3 length equals 19 residues. Germline CDR1 reads ENHRY; CDR2 reads SYGVKD. V shed 11 bases, J shed 1 base, and the junction held 18 bases outside the gene matches. In nucleotides, the CDR3 is TGTGCCGCCGAATCGATCCTACAGGACAGGGGGCAGAACACCGGGGAGCTGTTTTTT. Residues: CAAESILQDRGQNTGELFF.

V is TRBV9 and J is TRBJ1-2, with 9 bases that match TRBD1. Germline assignment: CDR1 SGDLS and CDR2 YYNGEE. The V segment lost 3 bases and the J segment 4 bases; nucleotides outside the gene matches: 7. This CDR3 spans 15 amino acids. Here the CDR3 DNA reads TGTGCCAGCAGCGAGGGACAGGGCCTGGGCTATGGCTACACCTTC. Its translation is CASSEGQGLGYGYTF.

V gene TRBV6-5 combines with J gene TRBJ1-1; 9 bases fit TRBD1. The CDR3 sequence is 15 residues long. After removal of 4 bases from V and 6 bases from J, the junction contained 9 bases not matched to a gene. Germline V gives CDR1 MNHEY, CDR2 SVGAGI. CDR3 region: CASSFSGTGKAEAFF. DNA for the CDR3: TGTGCCAGCAGTTTCTCCGGGACAGGGAAGGCTGAAGCTTTCTTT.

The chain links TRBV4-3 to TRBJ2-7, with a tentative D call TRBD2 (6 bases). This CDR3 has 15 residues. The V gene lost 2 bases and the J gene lost 3 bases, with 14 bases spanning the gap. Looked up from germline, CDR1 is LGHNA and CDR2 is YSLEER. The CDR3 protein is CASSQPNGGNYEQYF. The CDR3 coding sequence is TGCGCCAGCAGCCAACCTAACGGGGGAAACTACGAGCAGTACTTC.

This chain connects TRBV28 to TRBJ2-3, with D perhaps matching TRBD1 or TRBD2 (6 bases each). The CDR3 length is 15 residues. The germline V gene encodes CDR1 MDHEN and CDR2 SYDVKM. Trimming removed 2 bases at V and 0 bases at J, with 9 bases between. The CDR3 nucleotides are TGTGCCAGCAGTTTACCGGGGGCCAGCACAGATACGCAGTATTTT. The encoded protein is CASSLPGASTDTQYF.

The chain carries TRBV18 and TRBJ2-7, with TRBD2 as a possible D gene (5 bases). This CDR3 spans 14 amino acids. V was cut by 3 bases and J by 3 bases, with 12 bases left in between. CDR1 is KGHSH and CDR2 is LQKENI in the germline V gene. The CDR3 sequence is CASSPPGDSYEQYF. The CDR3 DNA follows: TGTGCCAGCTCACCCCCCGGGGATAGCTACGAGCAGTACTTC.

The V gene is TRBV10-2, the J gene TRBJ2-1; no clear D. Looked up from germline, CDR1 is WSHSY and CDR2 is SAAADI. V was clipped by 6 bases and J by 5 bases, with 2 bases between them. The CDR3 length is 10 residues. The DNA of the CDR3 is TGCGCCAGCAGAAACAATGAGCAGTTCTTC. Amino acids: CASRNNEQFF.

The genes are TRBV7-9 and TRBJ1-6, with a tentative D call TRBD1 (5 bases). The CDR3 contains 16 residues. V was trimmed by 5 bases and J by 0 bases, leaving 11 bases between them. The germline gives CDR1 SEHNR, CDR2 FQNEAQ (reference sequence). CDR3 loop: CASSHPGSSYNSPLHF. CDR3 in DNA: TGTGCCAGCAGCCACCCAGGGAGCTCCTATAATTCACCCCTCCACTTT.

This chain connects TRBV10-3 to TRBJ1-2; the D is unclear. Trimming stripped 3 bases from V and 8 bases from J, with 13 bases between. The CDR3 loop spans 13 amino acids. Per the germline V gene, CDR1 is ENHRY and CDR2 is SYGVKD. CDR3 residues: CAISDSVMGGYTF. The CDR3 DNA is TGTGCCATCAGTGACTCGGTAATGGGCGGCTACACCTTC.